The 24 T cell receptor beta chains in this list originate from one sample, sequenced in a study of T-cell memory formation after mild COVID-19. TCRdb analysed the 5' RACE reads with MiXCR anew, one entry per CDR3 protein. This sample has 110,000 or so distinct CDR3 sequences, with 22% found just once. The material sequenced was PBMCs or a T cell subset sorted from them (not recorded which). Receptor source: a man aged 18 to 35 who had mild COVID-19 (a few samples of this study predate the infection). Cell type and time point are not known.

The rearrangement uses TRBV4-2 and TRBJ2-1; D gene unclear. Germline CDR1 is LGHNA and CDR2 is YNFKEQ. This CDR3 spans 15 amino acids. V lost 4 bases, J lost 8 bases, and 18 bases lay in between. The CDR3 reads CASSPISLSSYEQFF. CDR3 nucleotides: TGTGCCAGCAGCCCCATCAGTTTGTCGTCCTATGAGCAGTTCTTC.

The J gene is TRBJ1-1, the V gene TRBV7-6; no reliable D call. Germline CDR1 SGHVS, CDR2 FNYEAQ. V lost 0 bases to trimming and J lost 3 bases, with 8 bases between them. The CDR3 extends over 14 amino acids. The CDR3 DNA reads TGTGCCAGCAGCTTAGCGAGCCTGTACACTGAAGCTTTCTTT. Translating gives CASSLASLYTEAFF.

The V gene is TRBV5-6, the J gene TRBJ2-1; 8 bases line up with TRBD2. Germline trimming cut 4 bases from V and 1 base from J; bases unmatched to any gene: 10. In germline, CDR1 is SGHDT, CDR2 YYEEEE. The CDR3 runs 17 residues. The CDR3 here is CASSGYGGALSYNEQFF. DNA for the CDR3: TGTGCCAGCAGCGGGTACGGGGGGGCCTTATCCTACAATGAGCAGTTCTTC.

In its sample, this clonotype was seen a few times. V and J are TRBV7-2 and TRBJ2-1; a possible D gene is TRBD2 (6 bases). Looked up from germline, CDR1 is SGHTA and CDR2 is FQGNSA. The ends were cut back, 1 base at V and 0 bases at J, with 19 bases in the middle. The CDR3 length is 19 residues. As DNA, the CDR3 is TGTGCCAGCAGCTTAGTGGGGCGGGGCCGGATCAGCTCCTACAATGAGCAGTTCTTC. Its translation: CASSLVGRGRISSYNEQFF.

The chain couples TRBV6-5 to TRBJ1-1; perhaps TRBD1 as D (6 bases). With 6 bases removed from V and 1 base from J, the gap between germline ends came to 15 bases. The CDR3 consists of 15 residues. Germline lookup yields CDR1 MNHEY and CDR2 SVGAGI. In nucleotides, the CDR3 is TGTGCCAGCAGGGATTACAGGGTCGGGAACACTGAAGCTTTCTTT. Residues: CASRDYRVGNTEAFF.

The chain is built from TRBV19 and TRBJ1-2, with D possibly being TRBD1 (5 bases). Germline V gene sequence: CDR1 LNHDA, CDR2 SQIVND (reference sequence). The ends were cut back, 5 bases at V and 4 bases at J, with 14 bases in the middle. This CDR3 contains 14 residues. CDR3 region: CASSVLGGTYGYTF. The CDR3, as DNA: TGTGCCAGTAGTGTTCTGGGCGGGACCTATGGCTACACCTTC.

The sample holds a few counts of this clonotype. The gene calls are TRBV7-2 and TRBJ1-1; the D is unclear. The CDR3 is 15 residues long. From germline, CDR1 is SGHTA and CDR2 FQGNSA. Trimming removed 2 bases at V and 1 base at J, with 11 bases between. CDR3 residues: CASSLPPGENTEAFF. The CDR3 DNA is TGTGCCAGCAGCTTACCCCCCGGGGAGAACACTGAAGCTTTCTTT.

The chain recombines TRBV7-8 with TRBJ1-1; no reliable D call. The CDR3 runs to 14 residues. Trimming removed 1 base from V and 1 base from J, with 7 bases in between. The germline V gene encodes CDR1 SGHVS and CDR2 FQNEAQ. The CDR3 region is CASSLGEGNTEAFF. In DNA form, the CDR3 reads TGTGCCAGCAGCTTAGGGGAAGGGAACACTGAAGCTTTCTTT.

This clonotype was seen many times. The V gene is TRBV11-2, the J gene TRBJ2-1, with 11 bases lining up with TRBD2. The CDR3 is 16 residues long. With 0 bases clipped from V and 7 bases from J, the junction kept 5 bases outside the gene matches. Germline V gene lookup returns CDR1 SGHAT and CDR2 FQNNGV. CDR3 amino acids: CASSLDSGGAWNEQFF. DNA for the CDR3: TGTGCCAGCAGCTTAGATAGCGGGGGGGCGTGGAATGAGCAGTTCTTC.

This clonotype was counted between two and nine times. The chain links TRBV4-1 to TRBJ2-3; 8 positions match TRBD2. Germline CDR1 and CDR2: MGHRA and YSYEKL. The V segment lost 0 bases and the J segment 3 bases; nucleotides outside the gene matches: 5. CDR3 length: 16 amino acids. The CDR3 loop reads CASSQEPTSGTDTQYF. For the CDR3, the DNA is TGCGCCAGCAGCCAAGAACCAACTAGCGGTACAGATACGCAGTATTTT.

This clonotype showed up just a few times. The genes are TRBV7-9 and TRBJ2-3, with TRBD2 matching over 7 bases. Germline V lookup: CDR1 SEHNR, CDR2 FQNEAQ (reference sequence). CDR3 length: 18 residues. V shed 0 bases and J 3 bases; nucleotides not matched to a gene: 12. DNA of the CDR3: TGTGCCAGCAGCTTAGCCCGCACGACTAGCCGGGGGACAGATACGCAGTATTTT. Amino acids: CASSLARTTSRGTDTQYF.

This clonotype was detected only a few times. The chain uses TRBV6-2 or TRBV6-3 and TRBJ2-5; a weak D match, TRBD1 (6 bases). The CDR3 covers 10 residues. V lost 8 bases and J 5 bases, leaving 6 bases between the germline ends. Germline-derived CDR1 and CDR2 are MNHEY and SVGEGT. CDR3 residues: CASQGETQYF. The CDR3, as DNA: TGTGCCAGCCAGGGGGAGACCCAGTACTTC.

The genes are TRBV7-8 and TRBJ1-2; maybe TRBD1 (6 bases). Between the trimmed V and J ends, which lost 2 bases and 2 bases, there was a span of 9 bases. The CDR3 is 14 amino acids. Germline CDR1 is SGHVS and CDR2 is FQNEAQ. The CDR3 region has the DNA TGTGCCAGCAGCTTAAGAAGGGGGAACTATGGCTACACCTTC. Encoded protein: CASSLRRGNYGYTF.

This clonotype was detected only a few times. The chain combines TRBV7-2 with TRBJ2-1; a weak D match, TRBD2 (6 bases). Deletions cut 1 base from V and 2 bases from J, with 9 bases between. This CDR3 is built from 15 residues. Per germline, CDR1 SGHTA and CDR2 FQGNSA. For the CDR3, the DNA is TGTGCCAGCAGCTTAGATGCGGGGACCTACAATGAGCAGTTCTTC. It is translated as CASSLDAGTYNEQFF.

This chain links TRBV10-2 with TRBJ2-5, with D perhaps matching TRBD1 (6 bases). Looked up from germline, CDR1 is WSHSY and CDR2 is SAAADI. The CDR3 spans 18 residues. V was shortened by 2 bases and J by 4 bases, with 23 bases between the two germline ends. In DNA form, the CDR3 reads TGCGCCAGCAGTGAGGGGGCAGGGGTAGGGTGGGATGGAGAGACCCAGTACTTC. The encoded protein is CASSEGAGVGWDGETQYF.

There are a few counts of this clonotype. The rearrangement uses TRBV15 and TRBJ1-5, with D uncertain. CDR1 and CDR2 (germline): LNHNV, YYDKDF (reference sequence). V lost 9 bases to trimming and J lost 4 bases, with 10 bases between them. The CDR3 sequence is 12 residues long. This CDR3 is CATGAVNQPQHF. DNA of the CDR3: TGTGCCACGGGTGCTGTTAATCAGCCCCAGCATTTT.

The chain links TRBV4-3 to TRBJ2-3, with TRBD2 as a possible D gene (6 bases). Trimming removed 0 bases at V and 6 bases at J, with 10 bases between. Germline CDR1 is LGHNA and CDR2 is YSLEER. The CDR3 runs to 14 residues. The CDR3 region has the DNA TGCGCCAGCAGCCAAGATGGGACTGACGATACGCAGTATTTT. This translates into CASSQDGTDDTQYF.

The CDR3 reads CATSRGTGSDTEAFF. In DNA form, the CDR3 reads TGTGCCACCAGCAGAGGCACAGGGTCTGACACTGAAGCTTTCTTT. The J gene is TRBJ1-1, the V gene TRBV15; a possible D gene is TRBD1 (6 bases). Germline V CDR1 and CDR2: LNHNV, YYDKDF (reference sequence). The CDR3 spans 15 residues. Between the trimmed V and J ends, which lost 1 base and 3 bases, there was a span of 12 bases.

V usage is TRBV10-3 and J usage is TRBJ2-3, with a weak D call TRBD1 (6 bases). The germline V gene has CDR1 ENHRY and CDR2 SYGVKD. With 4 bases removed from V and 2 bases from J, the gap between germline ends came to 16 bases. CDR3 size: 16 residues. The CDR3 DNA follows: TGTGCCATCAGTGGCCTGCGAGGGGGATTCACAGATACGCAGTATTTT. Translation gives CAISGLRGGFTDTQYF.

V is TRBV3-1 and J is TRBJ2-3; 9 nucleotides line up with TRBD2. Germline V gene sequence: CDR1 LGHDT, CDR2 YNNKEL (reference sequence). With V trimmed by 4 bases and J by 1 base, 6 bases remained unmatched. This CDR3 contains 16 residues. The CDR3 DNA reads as TGTGCCAGCAGCCCTAGGACTAGCGAAGGCACAGATACGCAGTATTTT. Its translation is CASSPRTSEGTDTQYF.

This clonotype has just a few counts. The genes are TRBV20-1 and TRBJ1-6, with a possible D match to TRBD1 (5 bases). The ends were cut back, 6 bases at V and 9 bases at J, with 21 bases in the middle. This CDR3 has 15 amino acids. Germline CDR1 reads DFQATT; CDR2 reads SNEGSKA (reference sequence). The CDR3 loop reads CSAVSLGGAGSPLHF. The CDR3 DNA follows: TGCAGTGCCGTGTCTCTTGGCGGGGCAGGTTCACCCCTCCACTTT.

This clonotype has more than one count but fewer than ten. CDR3 sequence: CASSQLRDRGSEAFF. CDR3 sequence (DNA): TGCGCCAGCAGCCAGCTCCGGGACAGGGGGTCTGAAGCTTTCTTT. The V call is TRBV4-1, the J call TRBJ1-1, with 11 bases lining up with TRBD1. This CDR3 has 15 residues. Unmatched junction bases numbered 6, after V lost 3 bases and J lost 6 bases. Germline V CDR1 and CDR2: MGHRA, YSYEKL.

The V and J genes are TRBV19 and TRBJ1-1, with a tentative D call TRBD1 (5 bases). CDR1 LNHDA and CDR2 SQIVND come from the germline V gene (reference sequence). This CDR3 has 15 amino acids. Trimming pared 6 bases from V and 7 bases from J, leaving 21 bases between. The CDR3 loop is CASSRSHGTADEAFF. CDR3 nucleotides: TGTGCCAGTAGCCGGTCGCATGGGACGGCCGATGAAGCTTTCTTT.

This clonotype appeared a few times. The CDR3 DNA reads as TGTGCCAGCAGCTTATTTGTAGGCTACGAGCAGTACTTC. Its protein product is CASSLFVGYEQYF. The chain recombines TRBV7-2 with TRBJ2-7; D gene ambiguous. The germline V and J ends were trimmed by 2 bases and 3 bases, with 8 bases remaining between them. This CDR3 comprises 13 residues. The germline CDR1 and CDR2 sequences are SGHTA and FQGNSA.